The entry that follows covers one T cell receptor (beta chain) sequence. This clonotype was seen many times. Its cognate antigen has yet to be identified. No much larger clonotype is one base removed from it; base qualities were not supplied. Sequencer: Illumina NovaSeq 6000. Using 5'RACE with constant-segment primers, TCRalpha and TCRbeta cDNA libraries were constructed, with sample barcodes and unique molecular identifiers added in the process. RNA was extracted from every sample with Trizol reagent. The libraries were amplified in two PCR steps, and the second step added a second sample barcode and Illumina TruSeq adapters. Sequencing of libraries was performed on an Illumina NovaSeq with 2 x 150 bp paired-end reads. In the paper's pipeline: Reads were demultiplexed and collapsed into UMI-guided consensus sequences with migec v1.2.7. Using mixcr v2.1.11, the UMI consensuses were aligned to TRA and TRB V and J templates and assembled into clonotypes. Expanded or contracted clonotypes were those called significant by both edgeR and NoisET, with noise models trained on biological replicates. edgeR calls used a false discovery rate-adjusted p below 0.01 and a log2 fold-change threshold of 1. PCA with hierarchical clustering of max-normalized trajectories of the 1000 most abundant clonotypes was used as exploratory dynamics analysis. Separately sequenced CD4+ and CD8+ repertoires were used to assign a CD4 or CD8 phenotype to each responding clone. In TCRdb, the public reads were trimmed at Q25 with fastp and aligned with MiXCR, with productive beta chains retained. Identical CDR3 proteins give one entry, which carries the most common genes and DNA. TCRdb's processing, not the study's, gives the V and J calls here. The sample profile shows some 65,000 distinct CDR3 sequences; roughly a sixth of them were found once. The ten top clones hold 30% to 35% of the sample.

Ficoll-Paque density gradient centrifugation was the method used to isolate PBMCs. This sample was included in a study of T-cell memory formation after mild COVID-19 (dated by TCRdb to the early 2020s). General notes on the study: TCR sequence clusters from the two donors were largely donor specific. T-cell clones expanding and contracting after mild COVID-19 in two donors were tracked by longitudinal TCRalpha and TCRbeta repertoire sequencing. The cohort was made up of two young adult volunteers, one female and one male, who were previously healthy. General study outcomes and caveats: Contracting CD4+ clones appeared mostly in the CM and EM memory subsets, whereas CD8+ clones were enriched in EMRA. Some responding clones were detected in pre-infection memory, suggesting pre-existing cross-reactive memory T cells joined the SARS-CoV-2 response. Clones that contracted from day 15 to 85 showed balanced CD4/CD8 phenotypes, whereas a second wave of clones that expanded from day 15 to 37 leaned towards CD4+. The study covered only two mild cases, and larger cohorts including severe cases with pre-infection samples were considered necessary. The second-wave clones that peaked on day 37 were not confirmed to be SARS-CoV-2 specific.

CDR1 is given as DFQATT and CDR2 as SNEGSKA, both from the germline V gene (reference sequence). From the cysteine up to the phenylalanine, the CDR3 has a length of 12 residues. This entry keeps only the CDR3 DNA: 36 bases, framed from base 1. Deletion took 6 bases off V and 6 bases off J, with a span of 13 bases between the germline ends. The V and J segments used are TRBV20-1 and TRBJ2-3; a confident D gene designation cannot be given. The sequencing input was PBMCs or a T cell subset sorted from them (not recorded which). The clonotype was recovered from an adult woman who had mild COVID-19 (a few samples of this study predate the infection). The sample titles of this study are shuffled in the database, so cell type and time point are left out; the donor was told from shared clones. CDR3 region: CSAVSRRDTQYF. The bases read TGCAGTGCCGTGTCACGACGGGATACGCAGTATTTT.